These 27 T cell receptor beta chains originate from one sample sequenced in a study of blood T cell repertoires in COVID-19 (dated by TCRdb to 2020 to 2022). Receptor libraries were prepared by the immunoSEQ multiplex PCR assay. This is the immuneACCESS table as TCRdb keeps it, with only in-frame sequences that have V and J called. A part of the clones is gone; compared with another copy, unresolved V genes explain less than half, and the rest is unexplained. The sample table holds over 350,000 clones, of which roughly 87% were seen once. The ten top clones hold under 2.5% of the sample. The specimen was PBMCs or T cells enriched from blood (not recorded which). Receptors originate from a woman between 18 and 29 years old with acute COVID-19.

The chain has TRBV7-9 and TRBJ1-4, with D perhaps matching TRBD1 (6 bases). The CDR3 extends over 15 amino acids. Germline V gene sequence: CDR1 SEHNR, CDR2 FQNEAQ (reference sequence). Trimming shortened V by 8 bases and J by 6 bases, and 19 bases separated the two germline ends. The CDR3 nucleotides read TGTGCCAGCCAGACCAACCAGGGGAGTGATGAAAAACTGTTTTTT. It yields the protein CASQTNQGSDEKLFF.

V is TRBV27 and J is TRBJ2-7; the match to TRBD1 covers 7 bases. After removal of 0 bases from V and 5 bases from J, the junction contained 4 bases not matched to a gene. The CDR3 runs 14 residues. In germline, CDR1 is MNHEY, CDR2 SMNVEV (reference sequence). The CDR3 nucleotides read TGTGCCAGCAGTTTATCTCCAGGGGGAAACGAGCAGTACTTC. It translates to CASSLSPGGNEQYF.

The chain carries TRBV7-3 and TRBJ1-5; 9 bases are shared with TRBD1. V lost 0 bases and J lost 6; bases outside the gene matches: 15. This CDR3 spans 19 amino acids. Germline V gene lookup returns CDR1 SGHTA and CDR2 FQGTGA. CDR3 protein: CASSLTLGYRGLVGQPQHF. In DNA, the CDR3 is TGTGCCAGCAGCTTAACTCTCGGGTACAGGGGGCTTGTCGGTCAGCCCCAGCATTTT.

The chain carries TRBV3-1 (or the pseudogene TRBV3-2) and TRBJ1-6, with TRBD1 matching over 7 bases. The V and J ends lost 3 bases and 6 bases, in that order; junction bases with no gene match: 5. CDR1 and CDR2 from the germline V gene are LGHDT and YNNKEL (reference sequence). CDR3 length: 15 residues. CDR3 DNA: TGTGCCAGCAGCCAGACGACAGGGACTAATTCACCCCTCCACTTT. It translates to CASSQTTGTNSPLHF.

This chain connects TRBV12-3 or TRBV12-4 to TRBJ1-4; 7 bases agree with TRBD1. V was clipped by 5 bases and J by 8 bases; unmatched bases: 5. The CDR3 sequence is 13 residues long. The CDR3 region is CASSRQGEEKLFF. CDR3 DNA: TGTGCCAGCAGTCGACAGGGAGAGGAAAAACTGTTTTTT.

V usage is TRBV7-2 and J usage is TRBJ1-5, with TRBD1 as a possible D gene (5 bases). The CDR3 sequence is 14 residues long. Looked up from germline, CDR1 is SGHTA and CDR2 is FQGNSA. Trimming took 3 bases from V and 6 from J, leaving 12 bases between them. The DNA of the CDR3 is TGTGCCAGCAGCTTCCTGGGGCGAGGTCAGCCCCAGCATTTT. This translates into CASSFLGRGQPQHF.

The V call is TRBV24-1, the J call TRBJ2-1; the match to TRBD1 covers 7 bases. V was pared by 3 bases and J by 5 bases, with 6 bases of the junction left unmatched. The V gene's germline CDR1 is KGHDR and CDR2 SFDVKD. This CDR3 has 15 amino acids. The CDR3 loop reads CATSDRDRADNEQFF. DNA of the CDR3: TGTGCCACCAGTGATCGAGACAGGGCTGACAATGAGCAGTTCTTC.

The rearrangement links TRBV18 to TRBJ1-4; 9 bases agree with TRBD1. Losses at the gene ends were 4 bases for V and 7 bases for J; bases not matched to a gene: 7. Germline lookup yields CDR1 KGHSH and CDR2 LQKENI. This CDR3 spans 15 amino acids. The CDR3 loop is CASSRTRDRAEKLFF. The CDR3 DNA is TGTGCCAGCTCACGGACTCGGGACAGGGCTGAAAAACTGTTTTTT. Full variable domain (outside the CDR3, taken from reference TRBV18 and TRBJ1-4): NAGVMQNPRHLVRRRGQEARLRCSPMKGHSHVYWYRQLPEEGLKFMVYLQKENIIDESGMPKERFSAEFPKEGPSILRIQQVVRGDSAAYFCASSRTRDRAEKLFFGSGTQLSVL.

This chain links TRBV6-2 or TRBV6-3 with TRBJ2-7, with 9 bases lining up with TRBD2. The CDR3 is 14 residues long. V lost 6 bases and J lost 4; bases outside the gene matches: 7. CDR1 and CDR2 (germline): MNHEY, SVGEGT. The CDR3 region is CASSLSSGKYEQYF. As DNA, the CDR3 is TGTGCCAGCAGCCTCTCTAGCGGGAAATACGAGCAGTACTTC.

This clone was seen just once. CDR3 nucleotide sequence: TGTGCCACCAGCGGTAGGACACCAGGAATGAACACTGAAGCTTTCTTT. It translates to CATSGRTPGMNTEAFF. The chain is built from TRBV15 and TRBJ1-1, with a tentative D call TRBD1 (5 bases). This CDR3 region has 16 residues. CDR1 is LNHNV and CDR2 is YYDKDF in the germline V gene (reference sequence). The V end lost 5 bases, the J end lost 0 bases, and 16 bases lay between the germline ends.

This clone was picked up one time. The rearrangement joins TRBV11-3 to TRBJ1-6; D gene uncertain. CDR1 is SGHNT and CDR2 is YENEEA in the germline V gene. V lost 5 bases to trimming and J lost 4 bases, with 6 bases between them. The CDR3 totals 13 residues. Here the CDR3 DNA reads TGTGCCAGCAGCGGCGGATATAATTCACCCCTCCACTTT. It translates to CASSGGYNSPLHF.

V is TRBV28 and J is TRBJ1-5; 8 bases match TRBD1. V shed 4 bases and J 3 bases; nucleotides not matched to a gene: 11. In germline, CDR1 is MDHEN, CDR2 SYDVKM. The CDR3 sequence is 17 residues long. The CDR3 DNA follows: TGTGCCAGCAGTTCATTCTTGGAACAGGGGGACAATCAGCCCCAGCATTTT. Translated, it gives CASSSFLEQGDNQPQHF. Complete variable domain (other parts from reference TRBV28 and TRBJ1-5): DVKVTQSSRYLVKRTGEKVFLECVQDMDHENMFWYRQDPGLGLRLIYFSYDVKMKEKGDIPEGYSVSREKKERFSLILESASTNQTSMYLCASSSFLEQGDNQPQHFGDGTRLSIL.

V is TRBV3-1 (or the pseudogene TRBV3-2) and J is TRBJ1-3, with 9 bases matching TRBD1. V shed 3 bases and J 4 bases; nucleotides not matched to a gene: 7. Germline V lookup: CDR1 LGHDT, CDR2 YNNKEL (reference sequence). CDR3 length: 16 amino acids. The CDR3 region has the DNA TGTGCCAGCAGCCACACACAGGGGGCGCGAGGAAACACCATATATTTT. It codes for CASSHTQGARGNTIYF.

This sequence joins TRBV30 and TRBJ2-7, with 10 positions matching TRBD1. V was clipped by 3 bases and J by 9 bases; unmatched bases: 11. The CDR3 length is 14 residues. Germline V gene sequence: CDR1 GTSNPN, CDR2 SVGIG (reference sequence). CDR3 nucleotide sequence: TGTGCCTGGAGCCCCGGGACAGGGGCTATCGGGCAGTACTTC. Its translation is CAWSPGTGAIGQYF.

The rearrangement uses TRBV23-1 and TRBJ2-1; no firm D call. TRBV23-1 belongs to the ORF category, with a function that is uncertain. The CDR3 length is 14 residues. V was shortened by 1 base and J by 6 bases, with 10 bases between the two germline ends. As DNA, the CDR3 is TGCGCCAGCAGTCAATTTTTGGAGTCCAATGAGCAGTTCTTC. This gives the protein CASSQFLESNEQFF.

This clone was seen once. J is TRBJ2-1 and V is TRBV18; 11 nucleotides match TRBD1. The germline gives CDR1 KGHSH, CDR2 LQKENI. The CDR3 runs to 18 residues. The junction had 15 bases not matched to a gene; V was cut back by 3 bases and J by 8 bases. Written as DNA, the CDR3 is TGTGCCAGCTCACCGTCTACTACGGGACAGGGGGGAGAGGATGAGCAGTTCTTC. Encoded protein: CASSPSTTGQGGEDEQFF.

The chain recombines TRBV30 with TRBJ1-6; D might be TRBD1 (6 bases). The CDR3 loop spans 16 amino acids. The V end lost 2 bases, the J end lost 8 bases, and 19 bases lay between the germline ends. Germline CDR1 GTSNPN, CDR2 SVGIG (reference sequence). The CDR3 DNA reads TGTGCCTGGAGTCCACACGGGGGGCAGTTTCATTCACCCCTCCACTTT. It specifies CAWSPHGGQFHSPLHF.

This CDR3 is CASSEGTGTDTQYF. DNA of the CDR3: TGCGCCAGCAGTGAGGGGACAGGGACAGATACGCAGTATTTT. The rearrangement uses TRBV10-1 and TRBJ2-3; 9 nucleotides align to TRBD1. Germline CDR1 reads WNHNN; CDR2 reads SYGVQD (reference sequence). Trimming took 2 bases from V and 3 from J; bases not matched to a gene: 0. The CDR3 runs to 14 residues.

This chain links TRBV30 with TRBJ1-2; weak D call: TRBD1 (5 bases). CDR1 and CDR2 from the germline V gene are GTSNPN and SVGIG (reference sequence). The CDR3 consists of 12 residues. V lost 1 base, J lost 7 bases, and 10 bases lay in between. Written as DNA, the CDR3 is TGTGCCTGGAGTGAGCAGGGCGTTGGCTACACCTTC. This gives the protein CAWSEQGVGYTF.

V usage is TRBV27 and J usage is TRBJ2-7; 11 bases agree with TRBD1. The CDR3 length is 15 residues. Germline CDR1 is MNHEY and CDR2 is SMNVEV (reference sequence). Germline trimming cut 5 bases from V and 3 bases from J; bases unmatched to any gene: 6. This chain's CDR3 is CASSGDRGSFYEQYF. The CDR3, as DNA: TGTGCCAGCAGTGGGGACAGGGGGAGTTTCTACGAGCAGTACTTC.

The chain links TRBV18 to TRBJ2-4, with D tentatively TRBD2 (6 bases). CDR1 and CDR2 from the germline V gene are KGHSH and LQKENI. This CDR3 contains 14 residues. Trimming removed 0 bases at V and 3 bases at J, with 6 bases between. The CDR3 region has the DNA TGTGCCAGCTCACCACCGGGGGGCAAAAACATTCAGTACTTC. It is translated as CASSPPGGKNIQYF.

This clone was observed once. The chain combines TRBV27 with TRBJ2-2, with TRBD1 matching 7 bases. This CDR3 contains 15 residues. From germline, CDR1 is MNHEY and CDR2 SMNVEV (reference sequence). V lost 7 bases and J lost 1; bases outside the gene matches: 6. CDR3 in amino acids: CASTPGQVNTGELFF. CDR3 bases: TGTGCCAGCACCCCCGGACAGGTGAACACCGGGGAGCTGTTTTTT.

V usage is TRBV15 and J usage is TRBJ1-5; unclear D gene. Germline V gene lookup returns CDR1 LNHNV and CDR2 YYDKDF (reference sequence). This CDR3 contains 16 residues. Trimming pared 1 base from V and 2 bases from J, leaving 12 bases between. The CDR3 spells CATSRGVVDGNQPQHF. For the CDR3, the DNA is TGTGCCACCAGCAGAGGAGTGGTTGATGGCAATCAGCCCCAGCATTTT.

V gene TRBV7-8 combines with J gene TRBJ1-1; TRBD1 might be the D (6 bases). Deletions cut 5 bases from V and 3 bases from J, with 19 bases between. Germline assignment: CDR1 SGHVS and CDR2 FQNEAQ. The CDR3 consists of 16 residues. CDR3 DNA: TGTGCCAGCAGCCGACAAAGACAGGCAACTGACACTGAAGCTTTCTTT. The encoded protein is CASSRQRQATDTEAFF.

The chain recombines TRBV19 with TRBJ2-7; TRBD2 agrees at 13 bases. V was clipped by 4 bases and J by 3 bases; unmatched bases: 6. The CDR3 sequence is 16 residues long. Germline V gene lookup returns CDR1 LNHDA and CDR2 SQIVND (reference sequence). The CDR3 DNA reads TGTGCCAGTAGTAAGGGACTAGCGGGGTTGGGCTACGAGCAGTACTTC. Protein product: CASSKGLAGLGYEQYF.

V gene TRBV7-6 combines with J gene TRBJ1-5, with D tentatively TRBD1 (6 bases). CDR3 length: 15 amino acids. V was pared by 1 base and J by 4 bases, with 11 bases between. The germline gives CDR1 SGHVS, CDR2 FNYEAQ. The DNA of the CDR3 is TGTGCCAGCAGCTTAGAGGGGGGAGGGAATCAGCCCCAGCATTTT. Protein product: CASSLEGGGNQPQHF.

The rearrangement uses TRBV2 and TRBJ2-5; a possible D gene is TRBD2 (7 bases). V gave up 6 bases and J gave up 4 bases, with 15 bases separating them. Germline-derived CDR1 and CDR2 are SNHLY and FYNNEI. The CDR3 covers 14 residues. In DNA form, the CDR3 reads TGTGCCAGCAGGAAGGGGGGGTTACGAGAGACCCAGTACTTC. Translation: CASRKGGLRETQYF.